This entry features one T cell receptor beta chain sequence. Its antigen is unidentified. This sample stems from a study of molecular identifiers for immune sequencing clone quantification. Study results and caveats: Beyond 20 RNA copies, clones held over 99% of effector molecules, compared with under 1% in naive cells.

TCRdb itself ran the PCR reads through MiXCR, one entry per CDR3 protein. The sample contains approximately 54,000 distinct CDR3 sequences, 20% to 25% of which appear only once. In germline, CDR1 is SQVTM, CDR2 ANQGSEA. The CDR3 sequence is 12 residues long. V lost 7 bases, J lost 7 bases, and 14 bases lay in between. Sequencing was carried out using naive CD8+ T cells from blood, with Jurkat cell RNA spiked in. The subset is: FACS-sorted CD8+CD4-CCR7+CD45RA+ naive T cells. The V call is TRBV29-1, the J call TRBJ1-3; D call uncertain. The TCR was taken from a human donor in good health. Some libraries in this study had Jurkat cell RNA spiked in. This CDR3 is CSAIVGGNTIYF. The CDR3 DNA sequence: TGCAGCGCTATCGTGGGAGGTAACACCATATATTTT.